This T cell receptor (beta chain) is drawn from a study of identical twins. Study-level points and caveats: Beta out-of-frame sequences showed weaker excess sharing between twins.

This clonotype was counted at least ten times. Its antigen is not identified. TCRdb passed the 5' RACE reads through MiXCR, listing each CDR3 protein once. The sample shows 240,000 or so distinct CDR3 sequences, roughly a tenth of them seen only once. There are 17 residues in the CDR3. Germline loops: CDR1 KGHDR, CDR2 SFDVKD. V was pared by 7 bases and J by 0 bases, with 6 bases of the junction left unmatched. V is TRBV24-1 and J is TRBJ2-5, with 14 nucleotides matching TRBD2. This clonotype was obtained from a man aged 45-65 years in good health. The material sequenced was memory T cells sorted from blood. The CDR3 DNA follows: TGTGCCACCAGGGGACTAGCGGGAGAAGGCGACCAAGAGACCCAGTACTTC. Amino acids: CATRGLAGEGDQETQYF.